The 3 T cell receptor beta chains in this list originate from one sample, sequenced in a study of control samples from healthy donors and cancer patients. The repertoire was sequenced with immunoSEQ multiplex PCR; TCRdb's copy has only in-frame clones and lacks some. The data hold some 78,000 clones, with roughly 91% observed a single time. Sequencing was done on a sample of blood. These receptors were obtained from an older woman in good health.

The CDR3 bases are TGTGCCAGCAGTTACTCGGCGGGAGGGCCGCAGGAGACCCAGTACTTC. Protein: CASSYSAGGPQETQYF. V is TRBV6-2 or TRBV6-3 and J is TRBJ2-5; 9 bases line up with TRBD2. Germline V gene sequence: CDR1 MNHEY, CDR2 SVGEGT. The CDR3 length is 16 residues. J lost 5 bases, V lost 0 bases, and 7 bases had no gene match.

This chain links TRBV21-1 with TRBJ1-1; TRBD1, the D gene given by the table, was not confirmed from the DNA. TRBV21-1 is classified as a pseudogene. This CDR3 is 13 amino acids long. In nucleotides, the CDR3 is TGTGCCAGCACCGAGACAGGGCCAGGGGAAGCTTTCTTT. Amino acids: CASTETGPGEAFF.

The chain is built from TRBV3-1 (or the pseudogene TRBV3-2) and TRBJ2-5, with D perhaps matching TRBD2 (5 bases). Trimming stripped 4 bases from V and 2 bases from J, with 8 bases between. Germline-derived CDR1 and CDR2 are LGHDT and YNNKEL (reference sequence). This CDR3 has 13 residues. The CDR3 here is CASSRRGQETQYF. CDR3 nucleotide sequence: TGTGCCAGCAGCCGCCGCGGGCAAGAGACCCAGTACTTC.